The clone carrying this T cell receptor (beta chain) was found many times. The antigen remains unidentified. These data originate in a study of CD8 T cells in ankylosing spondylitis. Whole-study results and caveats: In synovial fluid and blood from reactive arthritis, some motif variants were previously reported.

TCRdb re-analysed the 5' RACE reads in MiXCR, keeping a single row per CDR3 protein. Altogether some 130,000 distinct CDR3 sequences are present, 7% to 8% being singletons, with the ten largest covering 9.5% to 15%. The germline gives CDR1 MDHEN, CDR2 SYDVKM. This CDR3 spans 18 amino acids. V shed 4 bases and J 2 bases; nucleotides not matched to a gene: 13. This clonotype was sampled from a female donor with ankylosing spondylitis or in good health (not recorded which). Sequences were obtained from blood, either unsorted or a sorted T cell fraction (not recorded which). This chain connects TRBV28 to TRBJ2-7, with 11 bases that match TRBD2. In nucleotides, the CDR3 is TGTGCCAGCAGTTCTGAGCTAGCGGGGGGCCTACAGCCCTACGAGCAGTACTTC. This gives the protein CASSSELAGGLQPYEQYF.